One sample yielded the 20 T cell receptor beta chains listed below, sequenced in a study of cytotoxic CD8 clonotypes in ibrutinib-treated CLL. Sequencing was performed with immunoSEQ multiplex PCR; in TCRdb, only in-frame clones are kept and a portion is missing. The repertoire holds approximately 130,000 clones, with around 84% as singletons. Sequences were derived from PBMCs, sampled after 24 months of ibrutinib treatment. The receptors stem from a human donor with chronic lymphocytic leukemia.

The chain joins TRBV29-1 to TRBJ2-1, with TRBD2 identical over 7 bases. Germline lookup yields CDR1 SQVTM and CDR2 ANQGSEA. The J segment lost 7 bases and the V segment lost 3 bases, leaving 9 bases of the junction unmatched. The CDR3 runs 14 residues. The CDR3 region has the DNA TGCAGCGTTGAGAGGAGCGGGGTCGAGAATGAGCAGTTCTTC. This encodes CSVERSGVENEQFF.

This sequence joins TRBV30 and TRBJ1-5, with a tentative D call TRBD1 (5 bases). The CDR3 contains 13 residues. The V end was cut by 5 bases, the J end by 1 base, with 9 bases between. Per germline, CDR1 GTSNPN and CDR2 SVGIG (reference sequence). The chain's CDR3 is CAWGGGSNQPQHF. The CDR3 nucleotides read TGTGCCTGGGGGGGAGGGAGCAATCAGCCCCAGCATTTT.

The V and J genes are TRBV7-9 and TRBJ1-5, with D hard to call. With 3 bases removed from V and 4 bases from J, the gap between germline ends came to 4 bases. Germline V gives CDR1 SEHNR, CDR2 FQNEAQ (reference sequence). There are 12 residues in the CDR3. CDR3 in amino acids: CASSFGNQPQHF. CDR3 DNA: TGTGCCAGCAGCTTCGGGAATCAGCCCCAGCATTTT.

The chain recombines TRBV4-1 with TRBJ2-7; D is perhaps TRBD1 or TRBD2 (5 bases each). The CDR3 covers 16 residues. The V gene lost 4 bases and the J gene lost 6 bases, with 22 bases spanning the gap. CDR1 is MGHRA and CDR2 is YSYEKL in the germline V gene. The CDR3, as DNA: TGCGCCAGCAGCCGGTTTGGGGGTAGGGGAGCCAGCGAGCAGTACTTC. Amino acid sequence: CASSRFGGRGASEQYF.

The chain combines TRBV30 with TRBJ1-1; D not resolved. The CDR3 loop spans 15 amino acids. The V gene lost 3 bases and the J gene lost 1 base, with 15 bases spanning the gap. Germline assignment: CDR1 GTSNPN and CDR2 SVGIG (reference sequence). CDR3 sequence (DNA): TGTGCCTGGAGAGGAGGCGGGAGGTGGAACACTGAAGCTTTCTTT. Amino acid sequence: CAWRGGGRWNTEAFF.

The V gene is TRBV27, the J gene TRBJ2-4; TRBD1 agrees at 11 bases. V shed 4 bases, J shed 0 bases, and the junction held 23 bases outside the gene matches. The CDR3 is 23 amino acids. Germline V lookup: CDR1 MNHEY, CDR2 SMNVEV (reference sequence). The CDR3 loop reads CASSSENPFLGQGGSLAKNIQYF. The DNA of the CDR3 is TGTGCCAGCAGTTCTGAAAATCCCTTCCTGGGACAGGGGGGTTCCTTAGCCAAAAACATTCAGTACTTC.

The genes are TRBV7-2 and TRBJ1-4; D is ambiguous. The CDR3 is 13 amino acids. CDR1 SGHTA and CDR2 FQGNSA come from the germline V gene. The germline V and J ends were trimmed by 6 bases and 3 bases, with 8 bases remaining between them. The CDR3 nucleotides are TGTGCCAGCAGAAAGGATGCTAATGAAAAACTGTTTTTT. It yields the protein CASRKDANEKLFF.

The J gene is TRBJ1-1, the V gene TRBV9; 10 positions agree with TRBD1. This CDR3 has 14 amino acids. Germline lookup yields CDR1 SGDLS and CDR2 YYNGEE. The V segment lost 4 bases and the J segment 5 bases; nucleotides outside the gene matches: 5. CDR3 in DNA: TGTGCCAGCAGCCGGACAGGGGGGGCGACTGAAGCTTTCTTT. Translated, it gives CASSRTGGATEAFF.

The chain uses TRBV4-3 and TRBJ1-1, with a tentative D call TRBD1 (5 bases). The germline CDR1 and CDR2 sequences are LGHNA and YSLEER. Trimming shortened V by 0 bases and J by 10 bases, and 12 bases separated the two germline ends. CDR3 length: 13 residues. CDR3 in amino acids: CASSQEPGTGAFF. For the CDR3, the DNA is TGCGCCAGCAGCCAAGAGCCAGGGACGGGAGCTTTCTTT.

The chain is built from TRBV25-1 and TRBJ2-7, with 7 bases matching TRBD1. The junction had 11 bases not matched to a gene; V was cut back by 1 base and J by 2 bases. This CDR3 is 17 amino acids long. Germline loops: CDR1 MGHDK, CDR2 SYGVNS. CDR3 sequence reads: CASSELEGAGETYEQYF. The CDR3 region has the DNA TGTGCCAGCAGTGAATTAGAGGGGGCAGGCGAAACCTACGAGCAGTACTTC.

The chain has TRBV18 and TRBJ2-2, with a tentative D call TRBD1 (5 bases). The V end lost 3 bases, the J end lost 2 bases, and 22 bases lay between the germline ends. The germline V gene has CDR1 KGHSH and CDR2 LQKENI. The CDR3 has 19 residues. The CDR3 sequence: CASSPLSVIRQGNTGELFF. Here the CDR3 DNA reads TGTGCCAGCTCACCGCTATCCGTGATACGGCAGGGTAACACCGGGGAGCTGTTTTTT.

The chain has TRBV28 and TRBJ1-2; D ambiguous. CDR1 and CDR2 (germline): MDHEN, SYDVKM. Trimming left V 4 bases short and J 5 bases short, with 5 bases between. The CDR3 loop spans 11 amino acids. CDR3 loop: CASSYQYGYTF. CDR3 in DNA: TGTGCCAGCAGTTACCAGTATGGCTACACCTTC.

The genes are TRBV5-6 and TRBJ1-3; D call uncertain. Trimming took 0 bases from V and 7 from J, leaving 5 bases between them. Germline V CDR1 and CDR2: SGHDT, YYEEEE. The CDR3 extends over 12 amino acids. The CDR3 loop reads CASSLGGNTIYF. CDR3 DNA sequence: TGTGCCAGCAGCTTGGGAGGGAACACCATATATTTT. The full variable domain, its missing parts supplied by reference TRBV5-6 and TRBJ1-3, is DAGVTQSPTHLIKTRGQQVTLRCSPKSGHDTVSWYQQALGQGPQFIFQYYEEEERQRGNFPDRFSGHQFPNYSSELNVNALLLGDSALYLCASSLGGNTIYFGEGSWLTVV.

The sample holds a few counts of this clone. The chain couples TRBV30 to TRBJ1-6, with TRBD1 as a possible D gene (5 bases). The CDR3 is 13 residues long. Between the trimmed V and J ends, which lost 3 bases and 5 bases, there was a span of 8 bases. Germline assignment: CDR1 GTSNPN and CDR2 SVGIG (reference sequence). The CDR3 is CAWRSGNNSPLHF. CDR3 coding DNA: TGTGCCTGGAGGTCAGGGAATAATTCACCCCTCCACTTT.

The V and J genes are TRBV7-3 and TRBJ2-3, with 12 bases aligning to TRBD2. The CDR3 sequence is 15 residues long. Germline CDR1 is SGHTA and CDR2 is FQGTGA. V dropped 4 bases and J dropped 7; count of bases not matched to a gene: 6. CDR3 nucleotides: TGTGCCAGCAGCTACACTAGCGGGGGGCCATATACGCAGTATTTT. Translating gives CASSYTSGGPYTQYF. Together with reference TRBV7-3 and TRBJ2-3, the CDR3 gives the full variable domain: GAGVSQTPSNKVTEKGKYVELRCDPISGHTALYWYRQSLGQGPEFLIYFQGTGAADDSGLPNDRFFAVRPEGSVSTLKIQRTERGDSAVYLCASSYTSGGPYTQYFGPGTRLTVL.

In this sample, this clone turned up once. This chain connects TRBV28 to TRBJ2-7, with D possibly being TRBD1 or TRBD2 (5 bases each). Between the trimmed V and J ends, which lost 4 bases and 3 bases, there was a span of 19 bases. Germline CDR1 is MDHEN and CDR2 is SYDVKM. This CDR3 region has 16 residues. This CDR3 is CASSSYLGVSGYEQYF. CDR3 sequence (DNA): TGTGCCAGCAGTTCTTACTTGGGGGTTTCGGGCTACGAGCAGTACTTC.

This chain joins TRBV7-2 and TRBJ2-2; no firm D call. Germline loops: CDR1 SGHTA, CDR2 FQGNSA. The CDR3 consists of 14 residues. Deletions cut 3 bases from V and 1 base from J, with 6 bases between. CDR3 region: CASSLSMNTGELFF. CDR3 DNA sequence: TGTGCCAGCAGCTTGTCCATGAACACCGGGGAGCTGTTTTTT. Full variable domain (missing parts from reference TRBV7-2 and TRBJ2-2): GAGVSQSPSNKVTEKGKDVELRCDPISGHTALYWYRQSLGQGLEFLIYFQGNSAPDKSGLPSDRFSAERTGGSVSTLTIQRTQQEDSAVYLCASSLSMNTGELFFGEGSRLTVL.

The genes are TRBV5-1 and TRBJ2-5, with a weak D call TRBD2 (6 bases). CDR1 and CDR2 (germline): SGHRS, YFSETQ. The CDR3 contains 16 residues. V was trimmed by 7 bases and J by 1 base, leaving 20 bases between them. CDR3 region: CASEEGPGLPQETQYF. The CDR3 DNA reads TGCGCCAGCGAGGAGGGCCCGGGACTGCCCCAAGAGACCCAGTACTTC.

J is TRBJ2-5 and V is TRBV27; D unclear. Deletions cut 3 bases from V and 8 bases from J, with 22 bases between. Germline V CDR1 and CDR2: MNHEY, SMNVEV (reference sequence). This CDR3 region has 16 residues. This CDR3 is CASSFVEGSGRKTQYF. The CDR3 DNA is TGTGCCAGCAGTTTTGTAGAAGGCAGTGGTAGGAAAACCCAGTACTTC.

This clone was counted between two and nine times. The V call is TRBV5-1, the J call TRBJ1-1; no firm D call. Germline V gives CDR1 SGHRS, CDR2 YFSETQ. Trimming left V 0 bases short and J 10 bases short, with 13 bases between. This CDR3 spans 13 amino acids. The CDR3 nucleotides are TGCGCCAGCAGCTTGGCTGAGTCGGTCGGAGCTTTCTTT. This sequence encodes CASSLAESVGAFF. The full variable domain, with the rest looked up from reference TRBV5-1 and TRBJ1-1, is KAGVTQTPRYLIKTRGQQVTLSCSPISGHRSVSWYQQTPGQGLQFLFEYFSETQRNKGNFPGRFSGRQFSNSRSEMNVSTLELGDSALYLCASSLAESVGAFFGQGTRLTVV.